A single sample is the source of the 12 T cell receptor beta chains below, sequenced in a study of blood T cells in healthy people across ages. With a J-beta primer mix and a sample-barcoded 5' primer, a second PCR ran about 7 to 11 cycles. TCRdb re-called the 5' RACE reads through MiXCR, storing one row per CDR3 protein. The sample yields about 770,000 distinct CDR3 sequences, roughly 44% seen once. What was sequenced was blood. The receptors were gathered from a man aged 55 to 70 in good health.

This clonotype was seen just once. This chain connects TRBV20-1 to TRBJ2-7; D is perhaps TRBD1 or TRBD2 (5 bases each). The CDR3 contains 15 residues. V dropped 6 bases and J dropped 2 bases, with 20 bases sitting between them. Germline V lookup: CDR1 DFQATT, CDR2 SNEGSKA (reference sequence). In DNA, the CDR3 is TGCAGTGCACAAAGAGGGGAGACCCCTACCTACGAGCAGTACTTC. Protein product: CSAQRGETPTYEQYF.

This clonotype was recorded many times. The chain couples TRBV2 to TRBJ1-2; D unclear. Germline CDR1 reads SNHLY; CDR2 reads FYNNEI. V lost 2 bases to trimming and J lost 8 bases, with 18 bases between them. This CDR3 contains 15 residues. CDR3 sequence reads: CASSERSRANQGYTF. In DNA, the CDR3 is TGTGCCAGCAGTGAAAGGTCTCGGGCAAACCAAGGCTACACCTTC.

This clonotype was seen ten or more times. The chain links TRBV20-1 to TRBJ2-6, with TRBD1 identical over 7 bases. The CDR3 is made up of 16 amino acids. Germline CDR1 DFQATT, CDR2 SNEGSKA (reference sequence). Losses at the gene ends were 6 bases for V and 4 bases for J; bases not matched to a gene: 12. The CDR3 spells CSAASPTGVGANVLTF. The CDR3 nucleotides are TGCAGTGCCGCCTCGCCAACAGGGGTCGGGGCCAACGTCCTGACTTTC.

The chain carries TRBV6-2 or TRBV6-3 and TRBJ2-7; D remains ambiguous. The J call may be mistaken, given a closer DNA end match to TRBJ2-5. The germline V gene encodes CDR1 MNHEY and CDR2 SVGEGT. This CDR3 comprises 12 residues. In DNA form, the CDR3 reads TGTGCCAGCACCTACACTCCGGAGACCCAGTACTTC. It codes for CASTYTPETQYF.

V usage is TRBV4-3 and J usage is TRBJ2-3, with D possibly being TRBD1 (5 bases). The germline V gene has CDR1 LGHNA and CDR2 YSLEER. The CDR3 totals 17 residues. Deletions cut 0 bases from V and 1 base from J, with 14 bases between. CDR3 in DNA: TGCGCCAGCAGCCAAGAGTTTGTCAGGGTGGGCACAGATACGCAGTATTTT. It is translated as CASSQEFVRVGTDTQYF.

This clonotype was counted a few times. The chain combines TRBV29-1 with TRBJ1-5, with D unresolved. Germline CDR1 and CDR2: SQVTM and ANQGSEA. This CDR3 contains 13 residues. Trimming cost V 4 bases and J 0 bases, with 7 bases left between them. CDR3 region: CSVGGGSNQPQHF. CDR3 nucleotides: TGCAGCGTTGGAGGCGGTAGCAATCAGCCCCAGCATTTT.

The V gene is TRBV2, the J gene TRBJ1-5; possibly TRBD1 for D (6 bases). Looked up from germline, CDR1 is SNHLY and CDR2 is FYNNEI. The V and J ends lost 7 bases and 6 bases respectively, with 13 bases between them. The CDR3 covers 13 residues. The CDR3, as DNA: TGTGCCAGCAAAAGGGGGACGAGTCAGCCCCAGCATTTT. This codes for CASKRGTSQPQHF.

The chain recombines TRBV13 with TRBJ2-7; D might be TRBD2 (6 bases). CDR3 length: 14 amino acids. Germline loops: CDR1 PRHDT, CDR2 FYEKMQ (reference sequence). V lost 8 bases and J lost 2, with 16 bases in between. The DNA of the CDR3 is TGTGCCAGCCTCCGACGGGGAGGAACCTACGAGCAGTACTTC. Translating gives CASLRRGGTYEQYF.

This chain connects TRBV4-3 to TRBJ2-3; D not certain. The CDR3 is made up of 15 amino acids. Germline CDR1 is LGHNA and CDR2 is YSLEER. Trimming took off 0 bases at V and 1 base at J, with 8 bases between the two ends. The CDR3 loop reads CASSQEPRGTDTQYF. In DNA, the CDR3 is TGCGCCAGCAGCCAAGAGCCGAGAGGCACAGATACGCAGTATTTT.

J is TRBJ2-6 and V is TRBV7-8; D possibly corresponds to TRBD2 (6 bases). V shed 1 base and J shed 1 base, with 14 bases lying between them. The V gene's germline CDR1 is SGHVS and CDR2 FQNEAQ. CDR3 length: 18 amino acids. In DNA, the CDR3 is TGTGCCAGCAGCTTAGTGAGCGGGTCTCCGTCTGGGGCCAACGTCCTGACTTTC. Translation gives CASSLVSGSPSGANVLTF.

There are a few counts of this clonotype. This chain links TRBV20-1 with TRBJ2-7; TRBD2 agrees at 8 bases. The DNA end is more similar to TRBJ2-5, so the J call may be wrong. The CDR3 is 15 residues long. Germline V gives CDR1 DFQATT, CDR2 SNEGSKA (reference sequence). The CDR3 loop reads CSATASGGSGETQYF. The CDR3 nucleotides are TGCAGTGCTACTGCGAGCGGGGGATCAGGGGAGACCCAGTACTTC.

There are a few counts of this clonotype. The chain combines TRBV24-1 with TRBJ2-7; 10 bases line up with TRBD1. The J segment lost 7 bases and the V segment lost 4 bases, leaving 12 bases of the junction unmatched. CDR3 length equals 16 residues. Germline V gene data show CDR1 as KGHDR and CDR2 as SFDVKD. CDR3 residues: CATSETGTGVVDEQYF. CDR3 nucleotide sequence: TGTGCCACCAGTGAAACCGGGACAGGGGTAGTTGATGAGCAGTACTTC.